A single sample is the source of the 30 T cell receptor beta chains below, sequenced in a study of blood T cell repertoires in COVID-19. The method was immunoSEQ multiplex PCR; TCRdb's version includes in-frame clones alone and lacks a portion of them. Here the sample spans more than 95,000 clones, 85% being singletons. The source material was peripheral blood. The source of these receptors is a woman over 75 with acute or convalescent COVID-19.

The chain joins TRBV11-1 to TRBJ1-2; D call uncertain. V was clipped by 1 base and J by 4 bases, with 10 bases between them. This CDR3 has 14 residues. Germline CDR1 and CDR2: SGHAT and FQDESV (reference sequence). As DNA, the CDR3 is TGTGCCAGCAGCTTAGATCAGGCCTCCTATGGCTACACCTTC. Its translation: CASSLDQASYGYTF.

V usage is TRBV2 and J usage is TRBJ1-6; D possibly corresponds to TRBD1 (5 bases). Between the trimmed V and J ends, which lost 5 bases and 7 bases, there was a span of 15 bases. CDR1 is SNHLY, CDR2 FYNNEI, per germline. The CDR3 has 15 residues. CDR3 sequence (DNA): TGTGCCAGCAGTTTGGGCAGGGTGGGCAATTCACCCCTCCACTTT. It yields the protein CASSLGRVGNSPLHF.

The genes are TRBV11-1 and TRBJ1-1; 9 bases align to TRBD1. In germline, CDR1 is SGHAT, CDR2 FQDESV (reference sequence). Losses at the gene ends were 1 base for V and 7 bases for J; bases not matched to a gene: 4. The length of the CDR3 is 14 residues. Here the CDR3 DNA reads TGTGCCAGCAGCTTAGAGGGGACAGGGTTTGAAGCTTTCTTT. Translation gives CASSLEGTGFEAFF.

The V gene is TRBV19, the J gene TRBJ1-2; TRBD1 aligns across 8 bases. There are 15 residues in the CDR3. With V trimmed by 3 bases and J by 4 bases, 7 bases remained unmatched. Germline lookup yields CDR1 LNHDA and CDR2 SQIVND (reference sequence). In DNA, the CDR3 is TGTGCCAGTAGTATTTGGCAGGGGGCCAGCTATGGCTACACCTTC. Protein sequence: CASSIWQGASYGYTF.

The genes are TRBV18 and TRBJ1-1, with D perhaps matching TRBD1 (5 bases). Germline loops: CDR1 KGHSH, CDR2 LQKENI. Trimming shortened V by 6 bases and J by 1 base, and 24 bases separated the two germline ends. The CDR3 runs 18 residues. Written as DNA, the CDR3 is TGTGCCAGCTCCCCGGGGGAAATAGGCTCGGTCGCGAACACTGAAGCTTTCTTT. This sequence encodes CASSPGEIGSVANTEAFF. The entire variable domain, with the rest obtained from reference TRBV18 and TRBJ1-1, is as follows: NAGVMQNPRHLVRRRGQEARLRCSPMKGHSHVYWYRQLPEEGLKFMVYLQKENIIDESGMPKERFSAEFPKEGPSILRIQQVVRGDSAAYFCASSPGEIGSVANTEAFFGQGTRLTVV.

The chain has TRBV4-1 and TRBJ2-1; 11 bases are shared with TRBD2. Germline trimming cut 1 base from V and 6 bases from J; bases unmatched to any gene: 11. The CDR3 is 18 amino acids. Germline V gene sequence: CDR1 MGHRA, CDR2 YSYEKL. The CDR3 DNA reads TGCGCCAGCAGCCAAGGTTTACTAGCGGGGGTCCAGGGCAATGAGCAGTTCTTC. This codes for CASSQGLLAGVQGNEQFF.

The chain recombines TRBV27 with TRBJ1-6; D gene ambiguous. This CDR3 has 13 residues. V lost 5 bases and J 10 bases, leaving 12 bases between the germline ends. Germline assignment: CDR1 MNHEY and CDR2 SMNVEV (reference sequence). The CDR3 loop reads CASSPDRHSPLHF. CDR3 nucleotide sequence: TGTGCCAGCAGTCCTGACCGACACTCACCCCTCCACTTT.

This clone showed up just once. V is TRBV6-6 and J is TRBJ2-3; 9 positions match TRBD2. V lost 5 bases, J lost 4 bases, and 4 bases stayed unmatched. Germline V gene data show CDR1 as MNHNY and CDR2 as SVGAGI (reference sequence). The CDR3 length is 14 residues. In nucleotides, the CDR3 is TGTGCCAGCAGTACCTTAGCGGGGGCAGATACGCAGTATTTT. Translated: CASSTLAGADTQYF.

The chain recombines TRBV5-1 with TRBJ2-2; weak D call: TRBD1 (6 bases). With 4 bases removed from V and 6 bases from J, the gap between germline ends came to 28 bases. The germline V gene has CDR1 SGHRS and CDR2 YFSETQ. This CDR3 comprises 19 residues. CDR3 DNA: TGCGCCAGCAGCCCGGGTTTATGGGGGCCGGCAGAGGCGGCCGGGGAGCTGTTTTTT. Translation gives CASSPGLWGPAEAAGELFF. Combining the CDR3 with reference TRBV5-1 and TRBJ2-2 gives the whole variable domain KAGVTQTPRYLIKTRGQQVTLSCSPISGHRSVSWYQQTPGQGLQFLFEYFSETQRNKGNFPGRFSGRQFSNSRSEMNVSTLELGDSALYLCASSPGLWGPAEAAGELFFGEGSRLTVL.

The chain recombines TRBV27 with TRBJ1-2; D is possibly TRBD1 (5 bases). Per germline, CDR1 MNHEY and CDR2 SMNVEV (reference sequence). The CDR3 has 16 residues. V dropped 5 bases and J dropped 1 base, with 17 bases sitting between them. The CDR3 DNA follows: TGTGCCAGCAGTCGCGGGGGGACCGCGGGTAACTATGGCTACACCTTC. It translates to CASSRGGTAGNYGYTF.

This sequence joins TRBV29-1 and TRBJ2-1; possibly TRBD2 for D (6 bases). The germline CDR1 and CDR2 sequences are SQVTM and ANQGSEA. CDR3 length: 13 residues. The V and J ends lost 7 bases and 8 bases respectively, with 18 bases between them. CDR3 amino acids: CSGGLPGGHEQFF. CDR3 DNA sequence: TGCAGCGGGGGACTCCCCGGGGGTCATGAGCAGTTCTTC.

V is TRBV19 and J is TRBJ1-3; the match to TRBD1 covers 8 bases. In germline, CDR1 is LNHDA, CDR2 SQIVND (reference sequence). V was pared by 8 bases and J by 3 bases, with 9 bases of the junction left unmatched. CDR3 length: 15 residues. In DNA form, the CDR3 reads TGTGCCAGTGCCTGGGACAGGAGTAATGGAAACACCATATATTTT. Its protein is CASAWDRSNGNTIYF.

This chain links TRBV5-1 with TRBJ2-5; TRBD2 matches 9 bases. The length of the CDR3 is 15 residues. Germline V gives CDR1 SGHRS, CDR2 YFSETQ. V lost 0 bases to trimming and J lost 5 bases; unmatched junction nucleotides: 5. CDR3 residues: CASSLVRGGVETQYF. CDR3 nucleotide sequence: TGCGCCAGCAGCTTGGTGCGGGGGGGCGTGGAGACCCAGTACTTC.

The chain combines TRBV5-1 with TRBJ1-4, with D possibly being TRBD1 (6 bases). Germline values: CDR1 SGHRS, CDR2 YFSETQ. This CDR3 spans 15 amino acids. V lost 1 base to trimming and J lost 5 bases, with 12 bases between them. Here the CDR3 reads CASSLLGAGNEKLFF. In nucleotides, the CDR3 is TGCGCCAGCAGCTTGTTGGGGGCTGGAAATGAAAAACTGTTTTTT.

This clone has only one observation. The chain recombines TRBV19 with TRBJ1-1; tentative D call: TRBD1 (5 bases). Trimming took 6 bases from V and 0 from J, leaving 11 bases between them. The CDR3 is made up of 14 amino acids. Germline assignment: CDR1 LNHDA and CDR2 SQIVND (reference sequence). CDR3 DNA sequence: TGTGCCAGTAGAATAACAGGATTGAACACTGAAGCTTTCTTT. It encodes CASRITGLNTEAFF. The full variable domain, in which reference TRBV19 and TRBJ1-1 provide the parts outside the CDR3, is DGGITQSPKYLFRKEGQNVTLSCEQNLNHDAMYWYRQDPGQGLRLIYYSQIVNDFQKGDIAEGYSVSREKKESFPLTVTSAQKNPTAFYLCASRITGLNTEAFFGQGTRLTVV.

The chain combines TRBV7-8 with TRBJ1-6; 8 bases agree with TRBD1. V trimming: 5 bases; J trimming: 2 bases; junction bases outside the gene matches: 14. CDR1 SGHVS and CDR2 FQNEAQ come from the germline V gene. The CDR3 loop spans 19 amino acids. The chain's CDR3 is CASSRQGASSRTYNSPLHF. The CDR3 nucleotides are TGTGCCAGCAGCCGCCAGGGGGCGAGTAGTAGGACCTATAATTCACCCCTCCACTTT.

The V gene is TRBV5-4, the J gene TRBJ1-3; tentatively, D is TRBD1 (5 bases). V shed 4 bases and J shed 2 bases, with 10 bases lying between them. The CDR3 is 14 amino acids. Germline loops: CDR1 SGHNT, CDR2 YYREEE (reference sequence). The CDR3: CASSPGGTGNTIYF. CDR3 DNA: TGTGCCAGCAGCCCGGGGGGAACTGGAAACACCATATATTTT. Supplemented by reference TRBV5-4 and TRBJ1-3, the full variable domain reads ETGVTQSPTHLIKTRGQQVTLRCSSQSGHNTVSWYQQALGQGPQFIFQYYREEENGRGNFPPRFSGLQFPNYSSELNVNALELDDSALYLCASSPGGTGNTIYFGEGSWLTVV.

The rearrangement joins TRBV4-1 to TRBJ1-6; D might be TRBD1 (5 bases). CDR1 and CDR2 (germline): MGHRA, YSYEKL. This CDR3 has 15 amino acids. The V end was cut by 1 base, the J end by 9 bases, with 13 bases between. In nucleotides, the CDR3 is TGCGCCAGCAGCCAAGTTTCAGGGCCCGCTTCACCCCTCCACTTT. It yields the protein CASSQVSGPASPLHF.

The V call is TRBV11-3, the J call TRBJ1-3, with unresolved D. Per the germline V gene, CDR1 is SGHNT and CDR2 is YENEEA. This CDR3 has 13 amino acids. V was trimmed by 5 bases and J by 4 bases, leaving 9 bases between them. CDR3 loop: CASSDTGGNTIYF. The DNA for the CDR3 is TGTGCCAGCAGCGACACGGGGGGAAACACCATATATTTT.

This clone was seen a handful of times. The V and J genes are TRBV2 and TRBJ1-1; D uncertain. Germline loops: CDR1 SNHLY, CDR2 FYNNEI. This CDR3 comprises 12 residues. Trimming shortened V by 7 bases and J by 8 bases, and 14 bases separated the two germline ends. CDR3 bases: TGTGCCAGCATGGTGGAGGGCGGGGAAGCTTTCTTT. It codes for CASMVEGGEAFF. The variable domain in full, completed from reference TRBV2 and TRBJ1-1, reads EPEVTQTPSHQVTQMGQEVILRCVPISNHLYFYWYRQILGQKVEFLVSFYNNEISEKSEIFDDQFSVERPDGSNFTLKIRSTKLEDSAMYFCASMVEGGEAFFGQGTRLTVV.

V is TRBV6-5 and J is TRBJ2-3; D is uncertain. This CDR3 is 14 amino acids long. V was trimmed by 6 bases and J by 0 bases, leaving 10 bases between them. Per the germline V gene, CDR1 is MNHEY and CDR2 is SVGAGI. CDR3 DNA sequence: TGTGCCAGCAGCACCGCAGGTAGCACAGATACGCAGTATTTT. Its protein product is CASSTAGSTDTQYF.

In nucleotides, the CDR3 is TGCAGCTCGGGGGAGATTAACTATGGCTACACCTTC. Translated, it gives CSSGEINYGYTF. The chain couples TRBV29-1 to TRBJ1-2; D possibly corresponds to TRBD1 (5 bases). V was shortened by 8 bases and J by 1 base, with 11 bases between the two germline ends. Germline V gene sequence: CDR1 SQVTM, CDR2 ANQGSEA. This CDR3 contains 12 residues.

The chain recombines TRBV5-6 with TRBJ2-1, with TRBD2 matching 7 bases. The germline V gene encodes CDR1 SGHDT and CDR2 YYEEEE. This CDR3 spans 16 amino acids. V lost 2 bases, J lost 10 bases, and 15 bases stayed unmatched. Here the CDR3 reads CASSLSKRGGTGEQFF. DNA of the CDR3: TGTGCCAGCAGCTTAAGCAAGCGGGGCGGCACTGGAGAGCAGTTCTTC. Using reference TRBV5-6 and TRBJ2-1 for the parts outside the CDR3, the full variable domain is DAGVTQSPTHLIKTRGQQVTLRCSPKSGHDTVSWYQQALGQGPQFIFQYYEEEERQRGNFPDRFSGHQFPNYSSELNVNALLLGDSALYLCASSLSKRGGTGEQFFGPGTRLTVL.

The rearrangement joins TRBV10-3 to TRBJ1-3, with D possibly TRBD1 on 5 matching bases. The CDR3 spans 14 residues. Per the germline V gene, CDR1 is ENHRY and CDR2 is SYGVKD. Between the trimmed V and J ends, which lost 10 bases and 2 bases, there was a span of 15 bases. CDR3 nucleotide sequence: TGTGCCACCCAAAAACAGGACGCTGGAAACACCATATATTTT. Translating it yields CATQKQDAGNTIYF.

This chain uses TRBV5-1 with TRBJ1-1, with TRBD1 matching 10 bases. Germline-derived CDR1 and CDR2 are SGHRS and YFSETQ. The CDR3 totals 14 residues. J gave up 1 base and V 7 bases, and 4 bases lay outside the gene matches. The CDR3 DNA follows: TGCGCCAGCGGGACAGGGGTCAAGAACACTGAAGCTTTCTTT. Translation: CASGTGVKNTEAFF.

The rearrangement links TRBV18 to TRBJ1-2; possible D gene TRBD1, 6 bases. Trimming took 2 bases from V and 8 from J, leaving 15 bases between them. The CDR3 has 14 amino acids. Germline-derived CDR1 and CDR2 are KGHSH and LQKENI. The CDR3: CASSPRQGTGGYTF. The CDR3 bases are TGTGCCAGCTCACCAAGGCAGGGGACGGGAGGCTACACCTTC.

This clone was counted a single time. The chain recombines TRBV28 with TRBJ1-6; a weak D match, TRBD1 (6 bases). From germline, CDR1 is MDHEN and CDR2 SYDVKM. The CDR3 contains 14 residues. V gave up 6 bases and J gave up 7 bases, with 13 bases separating them. The CDR3 DNA is TGTGCCAGCAGCCCAACAGGGTGGAATTCACCCCTCCACTTT. Translating it yields CASSPTGWNSPLHF.

The V gene is TRBV6-6, the J gene TRBJ2-4; tentative D call: TRBD1 (5 bases). The CDR3 has 14 residues. The germline gives CDR1 MNHNY, CDR2 SVGAGI (reference sequence). V gave up 6 bases and J gave up 4 bases, with 13 bases separating them. CDR3 loop: CASSTREAKNIQYF. In nucleotides, the CDR3 is TGTGCCAGCAGCACCAGGGAAGCTAAAAACATTCAGTACTTC.

The chain is built from TRBV5-5 and TRBJ1-4, with D perhaps TRBD1 (6 bases). CDR3 size: 15 residues. Trimming took off 1 base at V and 3 bases at J, with 10 bases between the two ends. Germline CDR1 reads SGHKS; CDR2 reads YYEKEE (reference sequence). CDR3 loop: CASSLLWTANEKLFF. The CDR3 DNA follows: TGTGCCAGCAGCTTGCTTTGGACAGCTAATGAAAAACTGTTTTTT. The complete variable domain, with remaining parts taken from reference TRBV5-5 and TRBJ1-4, reads DAGVTQSPTHLIKTRGQQVTLRCSPISGHKSVSWYQQVLGQGPQFIFQYYEKEERGRGNFPDRFSARQFPNYSSELNVNALLLGDSALYLCASSLLWTANEKLFFGSGTQLSVL.

This chain uses TRBV7-2 with TRBJ1-6; the D gene is possibly TRBD1 (6 bases). The V end was cut by 3 bases, the J end by 7 bases, with 16 bases between. The CDR3 length is 16 residues. The germline gives CDR1 SGHTA, CDR2 FQGNSA. The CDR3 bases are TGTGCCAGCAGCTTTAGGAGGCAGGGGAGAAATTCACCCCTCCACTTT. It codes for CASSFRRQGRNSPLHF.